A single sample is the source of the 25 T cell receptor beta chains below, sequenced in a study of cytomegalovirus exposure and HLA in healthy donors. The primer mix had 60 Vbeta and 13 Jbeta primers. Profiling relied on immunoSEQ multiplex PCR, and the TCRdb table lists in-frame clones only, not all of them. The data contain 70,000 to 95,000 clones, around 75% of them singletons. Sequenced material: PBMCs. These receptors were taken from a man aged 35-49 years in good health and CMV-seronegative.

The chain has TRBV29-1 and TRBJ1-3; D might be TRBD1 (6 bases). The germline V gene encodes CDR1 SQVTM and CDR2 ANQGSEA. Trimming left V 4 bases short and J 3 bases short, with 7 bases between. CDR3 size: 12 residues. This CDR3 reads CSVADSGNTIYF. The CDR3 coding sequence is TGCAGCGTTGCGGACAGTGGAAACACCATATATTTT.

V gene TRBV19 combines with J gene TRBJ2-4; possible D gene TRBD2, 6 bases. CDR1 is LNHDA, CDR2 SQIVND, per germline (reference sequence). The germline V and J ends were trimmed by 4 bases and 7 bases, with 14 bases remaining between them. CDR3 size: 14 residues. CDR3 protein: CASSNGGQRNIQYF. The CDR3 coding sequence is TGTGCCAGTAGTAACGGGGGTCAGCGGAACATTCAGTACTTC. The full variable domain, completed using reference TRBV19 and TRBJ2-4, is DGGITQSPKYLFRKEGQNVTLSCEQNLNHDAMYWYRQDPGQGLRLIYYSQIVNDFQKGDIAEGYSVSREKKESFPLTVTSAQKNPTAFYLCASSNGGQRNIQYFGAGTRLSVL.

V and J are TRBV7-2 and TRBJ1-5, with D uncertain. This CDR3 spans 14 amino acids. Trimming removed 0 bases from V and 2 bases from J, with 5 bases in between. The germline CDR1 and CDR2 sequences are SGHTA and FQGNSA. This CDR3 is CASSLAHGNQPQHF. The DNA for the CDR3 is TGTGCCAGCAGCTTAGCCCATGGCAATCAGCCCCAGCATTTT.

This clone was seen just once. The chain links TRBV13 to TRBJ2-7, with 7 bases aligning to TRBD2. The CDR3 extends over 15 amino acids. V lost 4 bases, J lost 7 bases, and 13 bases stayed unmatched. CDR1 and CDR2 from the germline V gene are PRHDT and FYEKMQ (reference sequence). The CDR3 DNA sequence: TGTGCCAGCAGCTACGCTCCGGGAGGAATTGGGGAGCAGTACTTC. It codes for CASSYAPGGIGEQYF. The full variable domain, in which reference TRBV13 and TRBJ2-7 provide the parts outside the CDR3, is AAGVIQSPRHLIKEKRETATLKCYPIPRHDTVYWYQQGPGQDPQFLISFYEKMQSDKGSIPDRFSAQQFSDYHSELNMSSLELGDSALYFCASSYAPGGIGEQYFGPGTRLTVT.

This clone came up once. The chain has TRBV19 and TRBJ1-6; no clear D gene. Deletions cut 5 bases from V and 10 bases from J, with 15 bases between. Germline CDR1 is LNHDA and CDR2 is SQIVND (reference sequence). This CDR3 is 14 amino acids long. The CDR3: CASSREDFASPLHF. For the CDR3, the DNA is TGTGCCAGTAGTCGCGAGGATTTCGCCTCACCCCTCCACTTT.

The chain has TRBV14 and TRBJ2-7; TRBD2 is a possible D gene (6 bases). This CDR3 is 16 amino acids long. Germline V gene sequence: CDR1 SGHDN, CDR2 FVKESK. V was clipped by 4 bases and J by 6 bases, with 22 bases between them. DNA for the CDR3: TGTGCCAGCAGCCTCGGGACTCTCGGGAGTACGGCCGAGCAGTACTTC. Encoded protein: CASSLGTLGSTAEQYF.

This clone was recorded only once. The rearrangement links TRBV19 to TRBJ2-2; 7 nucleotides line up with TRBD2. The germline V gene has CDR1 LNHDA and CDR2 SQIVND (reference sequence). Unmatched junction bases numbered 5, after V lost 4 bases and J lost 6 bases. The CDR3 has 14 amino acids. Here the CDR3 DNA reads TGTGCCAGTAGTACGAGCGGGGCGCCCGGGGAGCTGTTTTTT. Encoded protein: CASSTSGAPGELFF.

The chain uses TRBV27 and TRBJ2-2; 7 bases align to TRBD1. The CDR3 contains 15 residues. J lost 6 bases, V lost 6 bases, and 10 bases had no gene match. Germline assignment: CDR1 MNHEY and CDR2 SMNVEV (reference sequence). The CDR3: CASSLRQGSPGELFF. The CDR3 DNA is TGTGCCAGCAGCTTGAGACAGGGAAGTCCCGGGGAGCTGTTTTTT.

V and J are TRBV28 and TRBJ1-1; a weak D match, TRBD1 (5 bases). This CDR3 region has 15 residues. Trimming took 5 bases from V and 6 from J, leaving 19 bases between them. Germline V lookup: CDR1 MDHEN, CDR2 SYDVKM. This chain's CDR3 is CASSPLPGGLSEAFF. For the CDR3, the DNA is TGTGCCAGCAGTCCATTGCCCGGGGGTCTGTCTGAAGCTTTCTTT.

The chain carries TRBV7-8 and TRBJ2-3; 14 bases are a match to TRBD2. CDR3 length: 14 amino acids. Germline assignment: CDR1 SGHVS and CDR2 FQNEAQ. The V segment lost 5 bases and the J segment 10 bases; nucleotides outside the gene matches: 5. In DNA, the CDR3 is TGTGCCAGCAGCAGACTAGCGGGAGGGCTGGCGCAGTATTTT. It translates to CASSRLAGGLAQYF. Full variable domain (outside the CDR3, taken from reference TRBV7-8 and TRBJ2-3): GAGVSQSPRYKVAKRGQDVALRCDPISGHVSLFWYQQALGQGPEFLTYFQNEAQLDKSGLPSDRFFAERPEGSVSTLKIQRTQQEDSAVYLCASSRLAGGLAQYFGPGTRLTVL.

Here the CDR3 DNA reads TGTGCCACCAGCAGAGACAGGGGAATAGGCTATGGCTACACCTTC. Its translation: CATSRDRGIGYGYTF. This rearrangement joins TRBV15 to TRBJ1-2, with a tentative D call TRBD1 (6 bases). This CDR3 contains 15 residues. V lost 0 bases and J lost 4, with 12 bases in between. From germline, CDR1 is LNHNV and CDR2 YYDKDF (reference sequence). The variable domain in full, completed from reference TRBV15 and TRBJ1-2, reads DAMVIQNPRYQVTQFGKPVTLSCSQTLNHNVMYWYQQKSSQAPKLLFHYYDKDFNNEADTPDNFQSRRPNTSFCFLDIRSPGLGDTAMYLCATSRDRGIGYGYTFGSGTRLTVV.

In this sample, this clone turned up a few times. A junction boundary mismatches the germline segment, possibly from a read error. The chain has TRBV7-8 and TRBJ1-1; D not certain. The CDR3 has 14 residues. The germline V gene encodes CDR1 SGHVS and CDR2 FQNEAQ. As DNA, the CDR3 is TGTGCCAGCAGGTTAGGAGGCCGAGCCACTGAAGCTTTCTTT. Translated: CASRLGGRATEAFF. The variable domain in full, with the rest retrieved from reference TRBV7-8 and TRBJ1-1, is GAGVSQSPRYKVAKRGQDVALRCDPISGHVSLFWYQQALGQGPEFLTYFQNEAQLDKSGLPSDRFFAERPEGSVSTLKIQRTQQEDSAVYLCASRLGGRATEAFFGQGTRLTVV.

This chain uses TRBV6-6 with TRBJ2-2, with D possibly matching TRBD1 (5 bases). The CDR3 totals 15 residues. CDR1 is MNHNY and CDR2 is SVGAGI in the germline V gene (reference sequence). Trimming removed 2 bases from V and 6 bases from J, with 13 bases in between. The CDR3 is CASSYQPGSSGELFF. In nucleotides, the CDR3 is TGTGCCAGCAGTTACCAACCAGGGTCCTCCGGGGAGCTGTTTTTT.

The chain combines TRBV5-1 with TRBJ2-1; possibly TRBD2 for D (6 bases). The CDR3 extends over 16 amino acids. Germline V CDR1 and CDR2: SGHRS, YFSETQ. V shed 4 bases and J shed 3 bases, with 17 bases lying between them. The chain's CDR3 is CASSKGVLANYNEQFF. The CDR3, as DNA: TGCGCCAGCAGCAAGGGTGTACTAGCAAACTACAATGAGCAGTTCTTC.

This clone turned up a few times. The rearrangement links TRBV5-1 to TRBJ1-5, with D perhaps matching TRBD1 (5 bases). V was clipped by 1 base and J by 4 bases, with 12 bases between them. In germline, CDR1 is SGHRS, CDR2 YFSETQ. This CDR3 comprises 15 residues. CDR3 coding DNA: TGCGCCAGCAGCTTGCAGGGTCTCGGGAATCAGCCCCAGCATTTT. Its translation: CASSLQGLGNQPQHF.

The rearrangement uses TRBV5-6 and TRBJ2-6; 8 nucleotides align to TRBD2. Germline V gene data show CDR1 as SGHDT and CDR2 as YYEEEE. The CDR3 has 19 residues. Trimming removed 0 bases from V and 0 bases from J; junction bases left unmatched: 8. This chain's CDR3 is CASSLVKRGRSSGANVLTF. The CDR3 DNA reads TGTGCCAGCAGCTTGGTGAAGCGGGGGCGAAGCTCTGGGGCCAACGTCCTGACTTTC.

In DNA, the CDR3 is TGTGCCAGCAGTGACCGGCTAGGGGCATCCCTGGATGAAAAACTGTTTTTT. It yields the protein CASSDRLGASLDEKLFF. The rearrangement links TRBV6-4 to TRBJ1-4, with D possibly matching TRBD1 (5 bases). The ends were cut back, 2 bases at V and 6 bases at J, with 19 bases in the middle. Germline V CDR1 and CDR2: MRHNA, SNTAGT. The CDR3 contains 17 residues.

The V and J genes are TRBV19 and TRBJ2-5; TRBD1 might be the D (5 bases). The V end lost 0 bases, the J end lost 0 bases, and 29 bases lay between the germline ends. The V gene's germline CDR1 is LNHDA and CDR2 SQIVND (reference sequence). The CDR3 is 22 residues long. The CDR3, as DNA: TGTGCCAGTAGTATAGAAACCCTTCAACAGGAAAGCTCGGTCAGGCACCAAGAGACCCAGTACTTC. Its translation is CASSIETLQQESSVRHQETQYF.

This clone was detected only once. The CDR3 region has the DNA TGTGCCACCAGCAGAGATAAACAGGGACGCGTAGCTTTCTTT. This sequence encodes CATSRDKQGRVAFF. The chain is built from TRBV15 and TRBJ1-1; perhaps TRBD1 as D (6 bases). Germline CDR1 LNHNV, CDR2 YYDKDF (reference sequence). CDR3 length: 14 amino acids. V was clipped by 0 bases and J by 10 bases, with 15 bases between them.

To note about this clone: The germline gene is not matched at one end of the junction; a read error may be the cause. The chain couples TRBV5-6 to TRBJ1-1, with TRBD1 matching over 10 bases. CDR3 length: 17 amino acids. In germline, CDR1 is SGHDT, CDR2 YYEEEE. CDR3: CVSSLFLGTGARTEAFF. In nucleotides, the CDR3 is TGTGTCAGCAGCTTGTTTTTGGGGACAGGGGCAAGGACTGAAGCTTTCTTT.

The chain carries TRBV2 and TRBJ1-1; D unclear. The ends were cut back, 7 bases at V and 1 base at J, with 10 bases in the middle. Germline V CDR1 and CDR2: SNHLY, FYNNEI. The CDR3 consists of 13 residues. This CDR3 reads CASKETENTEAFF. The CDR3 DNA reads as TGTGCCAGCAAAGAAACAGAGAACACTGAAGCTTTCTTT.

CDR3 DNA: TGCGCCAGCAGCTGGCAAGGGAACCAGGGGGCCTTTTCACCCCTCCACTTT. It is translated as CASSWQGNQGAFSPLHF. The chain links TRBV5-1 to TRBJ1-6; 8 bases align to TRBD1. Trimming at V came to 3 bases and at J to 9 bases, leaving 14 bases not matched to a gene. Germline values: CDR1 SGHRS, CDR2 YFSETQ. This CDR3 contains 17 residues. Full variable domain (missing parts from reference TRBV5-1 and TRBJ1-6): KAGVTQTPRYLIKTRGQQVTLSCSPISGHRSVSWYQQTPGQGLQFLFEYFSETQRNKGNFPGRFSGRQFSNSRSEMNVSTLELGDSALYLCASSWQGNQGAFSPLHFGNGTRLTVT.

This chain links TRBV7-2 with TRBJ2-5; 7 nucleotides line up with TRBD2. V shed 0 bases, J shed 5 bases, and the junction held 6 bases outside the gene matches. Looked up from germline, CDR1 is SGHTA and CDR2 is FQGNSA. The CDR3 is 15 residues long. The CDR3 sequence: CASSLAGGPGETQYF. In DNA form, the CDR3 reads TGTGCCAGCAGCTTAGCGGGAGGGCCGGGCGAGACCCAGTACTTC.

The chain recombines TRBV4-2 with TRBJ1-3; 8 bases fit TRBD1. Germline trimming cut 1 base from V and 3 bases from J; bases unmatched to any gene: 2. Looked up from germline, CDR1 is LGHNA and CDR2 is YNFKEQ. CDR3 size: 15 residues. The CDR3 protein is CASSQADRGGNTIYF. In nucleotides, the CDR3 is TGTGCCAGCAGCCAAGCCGACAGGGGTGGAAACACCATATATTTT.

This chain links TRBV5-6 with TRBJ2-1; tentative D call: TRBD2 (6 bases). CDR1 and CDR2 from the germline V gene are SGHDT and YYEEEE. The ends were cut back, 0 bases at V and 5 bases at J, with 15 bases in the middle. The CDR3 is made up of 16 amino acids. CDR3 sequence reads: CASSLVTGLHDNEQFF. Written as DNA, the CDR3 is TGTGCCAGCAGCTTGGTTACGGGACTTCACGACAATGAGCAGTTCTTC.